Listed below are T cell receptor beta chains from one sample, sequenced in a study of T cells after yellow fever vaccination. A single record per CDR3 protein comes from TCRdb applying MiXCR to the 5' RACE reads. This table holds about 220,000 distinct CDR3 sequences, approximately 3% found once. The sequenced sample was CD4+ T cells sorted from PBMCs, obtained 10 days after the yellow fever booster vaccination. The receptor set was obtained from a man between 18 and 29 years old who received the YFV17D yellow fever vaccine. Both conserved end residues are part of each CDR3. Fields, in order: J gene, D gene, clone size, V gene, CDR3 protein, CDR3 DNA. The D gene is left open where the match is weak. Clone size is given for some rows only: seen once, a few or many times, or a class if the clone is expanded.

>TRBJ1-4|.|many|TRBV7-2
CASSYTGTRSEKLFF
TGTGCCAGCAGCTACACAGGGACTCGATCTGAAAAACTGTTTTTT
>TRBJ2-7|.|many|TRBV11-2
CASRRGDFEQYF
TGTGCCAGCAGGCGAGGGGACTTCGAGCAGTACTTC
>TRBJ1-1|.|many|TRBV7-2
CASSSGLGMNTEAFF
TGTGCCAGCAGCTCAGGGTTGGGGATGAACACTGAAGCTTTCTTT
>TRBJ2-2|TRBD2|many|TRBV7-2
CASSRGLAGDTGELFF
TGTGCCAGCAGCAGAGGACTAGCGGGAGACACCGGGGAGCTGTTTTTT
>TRBJ1-5|.|many|TRBV3-1
CASSQDPVQPQHF
TGTGCCAGCAGCCAAGATCCAGTTCAGCCCCAGCATTTT
>TRBJ1-1|.|few|TRBV28
CASSTPRTENTEAFF
TGTGCCAGCAGTACCCCCCGGACGGAGAACACTGAAGCTTTCTTT
>TRBJ1-3|TRBD1|many|TRBV5-1
CASSLERGQGNTIYF
TGCGCCAGCAGCTTGGAGAGGGGGCAAGGAAACACCATATATTTT
>TRBJ2-4|.|.|TRBV19
CASSINSFQYF
TGTGCCAGTAGTATAAACTCTTTTCAGTACTTC
>TRBJ2-2|.|many|TRBV2
CASSEAQGTGELFF
TGTGCCAGCAGTGAAGCGCAAGGGACCGGGGAGCTGTTTTTT
>TRBJ2-3|.|.|TRBV5-1
CASSLASSEDTQYF
TGCGCCAGCAGCTTGGCTTCTAGCGAAGATACGCAGTATTTT
>TRBJ2-1|TRBD2|.|TRBV3-1
CASSQQTSAEQFF
TGTGCCAGCAGCCAACAGACTAGCGCTGAGCAGTTCTTC
>TRBJ2-3|.|many|TRBV5-1
CASSLFTGPDTQYF
TGCGCCAGCAGCTTGTTCACAGGCCCAGATACGCAGTATTTT
>TRBJ2-2|.|many|TRBV12-3/TRBV12-4
CASSFGGSQTGELFF
TGTGCCAGCAGTTTCGGCGGAAGTCAAACCGGGGAGCTGTTTTTT
>TRBJ2-2|.|many|TRBV7-2
CASSLVGNTGELFF
TGTGCCAGCAGCTTAGTTGGTAACACCGGGGAGCTGTTTTTT
>TRBJ1-5|.|many|TRBV7-2
CASSFSSQTNQPQHF
TGTGCCAGCAGCTTTTCTTCACAGACCAATCAGCCCCAGCATTTT
>TRBJ2-3|TRBD2|few|TRBV4-1
CASSQILAGGPLSTDTQYF
TGCGCCAGCAGCCAGATCCTAGCGGGGGGGCCCCTTAGCACAGATACGCAGTATTTT
>TRBJ2-5|.|many|TRBV7-7
CASSPQQGQETQYF
TGTGCTAGCAGCCCGCAGCAGGGACAAGAGACCCAGTACTTC
>TRBJ1-2|.|.|TRBV19
CASTLSGRADYGYTF
TGTGCCAGTACCCTGAGCGGCAGGGCGGACTATGGCTACACCTTC
>TRBJ1-4|TRBD1|many|TRBV5-4
CASSLGGTGREKLFF
TGTGCCAGCAGCCTGGGGGGGACAGGGCGCGAAAAACTGTTTTTT
>TRBJ2-7|.|.|TRBV4-3
CASSQFSGTTQGEQYF
TGCGCCAGCAGCCAATTCTCCGGGACTACACAGGGGGAGCAGTACTTC
>TRBJ1-2|.|few|TRBV20-1
CSARAFGEGYTF
TGCAGTGCTAGAGCGTTCGGGGAAGGCTACACCTTC
>TRBJ2-2|.|.|TRBV7-9
CASVPGLPSNTGELFF
TGTGCCAGCGTCCCGGGACTCCCCTCAAACACCGGGGAGCTGTTTTTT
>TRBJ2-3|TRBD2|many|TRBV9
CASSVLAETTDTQYF
TGTGCCAGCAGCGTACTAGCGGAGACCACAGATACGCAGTATTTT
>TRBJ2-7|TRBD2|.|TRBV3-1
CASSQDQDSGASF
TGTGCCAGCAGCCAAGATCAGGATAGCGGGGCCTCCTTC
>TRBJ2-3|TRBD1|.|TRBV5-1
CASSLDRGWEDTQYF
TGCGCCAGCAGCTTGGACAGGGGGTGGGAAGATACGCAGTATTTT
>TRBJ1-1|.|many|TRBV6-5
CASSTQTENTEAFF
TGTGCCAGCAGTACCCAGACAGAGAACACTGAAGCTTTCTTT
>TRBJ1-2|.|few|TRBV4-2
CASSQERGNYGYTF
TGTGCCAGCAGCCAAGAACGGGGAAACTATGGCTACACCTTC
>TRBJ2-3|.|many|TRBV5-4
CASSLREYTDTQYF
TGTGCCAGCAGCTTGAGAGAATACACAGATACGCAGTATTTT
>TRBJ2-7|TRBD1|.|TRBV27
CASSNQGATYEQYF
TGTGCCAGCAGTAATCAGGGGGCGACCTACGAGCAGTACTTC